What follows are 2 T cell receptor beta chains derived from one specimen sequenced in a study of T cell responses to AZD1222 COVID-19 vaccine. Here immunoSEQ multiplex PCR was the method, and the copy in TCRdb shows in-frame clones only, minus some. The table shows approximately 180,000 clones, with over 85% occurring only once. Here the sequenced sample was peripheral blood, taken 28 days after the second dose of the MenACWY control vaccine. The receptors were sampled from an adult who received the MenACWY meningococcal vaccine as a control.

The chain combines TRBV27 with TRBJ1-1, with 7 positions matching TRBD1. The CDR3 length is 12 residues. Germline V gene data show CDR1 as MNHEY and CDR2 as SMNVEV (reference sequence). Losses at the gene ends were 7 bases for V and 5 bases for J; bases not matched to a gene: 4. As DNA, the CDR3 is TGTGCCAGCAATTCACAGGGGACTGAAGCTTTCTTT. It translates to CASNSQGTEAFF.

This clone occurred once. The chain is built from TRBV15 and TRBJ1-4; maybe TRBD1 (5 bases). The CDR3 consists of 13 residues. Between the trimmed V and J ends, which lost 7 bases and 8 bases, there was a span of 14 bases. Germline CDR1 is LNHNV and CDR2 is YYDKDF (reference sequence). CDR3 nucleotides: TGTGCCACCACGGGGGACGGTGTAGAAAAACTGTTTTTT. Protein product: CATTGDGVEKLFF. The variable domain in full, completed from reference TRBV15 and TRBJ1-4, reads DAMVIQNPRYQVTQFGKPVTLSCSQTLNHNVMYWYQQKSSQAPKLLFHYYDKDFNNEADTPDNFQSRRPNTSFCFLDIRSPGLGDTAMYLCATTGDGVEKLFFGSGTQLSVL.